This T cell receptor (beta chain) was retrieved from a study of T cells after yellow fever vaccination. This clonotype was counted between two and nine times. Each CDR3 protein is one row after TCRdb ran MiXCR on the 5' RACE reads. The sample records approximately 300,000 distinct CDR3 sequences, roughly 13% being singletons. Germline assignment: CDR1 ENHRY and CDR2 SYGVKD. The CDR3 is 14 residues long. The V and J ends lost 10 bases and 5 bases, in that order; junction bases with no gene match: 11. This TCR was recovered from a young man who received the YFV17D yellow fever vaccine. This chain connects TRBV10-3 to TRBJ2-1; 7 nucleotides match TRBD2. The source material was CD4+ T cells sorted from PBMCs, sampled 45 days after the yellow fever booster vaccination. CDR3 DNA: TGTGCCACGGAGCAGCCTAGCGGAGACAATGAGCAGTTCTTC. Translation: CATEQPSGDNEQFF.